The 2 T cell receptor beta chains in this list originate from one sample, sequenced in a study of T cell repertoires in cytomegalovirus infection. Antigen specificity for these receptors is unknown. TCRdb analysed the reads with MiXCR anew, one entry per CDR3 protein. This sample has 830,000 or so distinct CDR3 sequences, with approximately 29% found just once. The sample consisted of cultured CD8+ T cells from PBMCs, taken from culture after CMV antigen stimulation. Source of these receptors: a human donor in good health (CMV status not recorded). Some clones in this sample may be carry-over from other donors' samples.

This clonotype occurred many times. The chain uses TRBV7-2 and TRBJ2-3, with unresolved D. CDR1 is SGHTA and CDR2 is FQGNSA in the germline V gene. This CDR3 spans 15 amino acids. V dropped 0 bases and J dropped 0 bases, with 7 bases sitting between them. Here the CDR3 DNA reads TGTGCCAGCAGCTTAGCGCCCTCTAGCACAGATACGCAGTATTTT. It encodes CASSLAPSSTDTQYF. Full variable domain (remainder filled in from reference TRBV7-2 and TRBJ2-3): GAGVSQSPSNKVTEKGKDVELRCDPISGHTALYWYRQSLGQGLEFLIYFQGNSAPDKSGLPSDRFSAERTGGSVSTLTIQRTQQEDSAVYLCASSLAPSSTDTQYFGPGTRLTVL.

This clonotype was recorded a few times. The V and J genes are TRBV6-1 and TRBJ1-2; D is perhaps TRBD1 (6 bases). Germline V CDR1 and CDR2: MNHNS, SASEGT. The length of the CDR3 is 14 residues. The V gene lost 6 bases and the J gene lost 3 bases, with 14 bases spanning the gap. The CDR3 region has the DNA TGTGCCAGCAGATCCGATGGGGGCTACTATGGCTACACCTTC. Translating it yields CASRSDGGYYGYTF.